These T cell receptor beta chains were read from a single sample in a study of yellow fever vaccine responses in identical twins. TCRdb called the RT-PCR reads again in MiXCR, with one record for every CDR3 protein. The sample lists approximately 5,000 distinct CDR3 sequences; around 64% were seen once. Sequenced material: T cells from blood (PBMCs), unsorted or a sorted subset (not recorded which), taken before or after yellow fever vaccination (not recorded which). The receptors were sampled from a young woman who received the yellow fever vaccine. The CDR3 runs from the conserved cysteine through the conserved F or W. D genes are given only for firm matches. Where a row states a size, it is once, few, many or the class of an expanded clone; other rows omit it.

clone size	J gene	D gene	V gene	CDR3 protein	CDR3 DNA
NA	TRBJ1-3	NA	TRBV7-6	CASSLEWNSSGNTIYF	TGTGCCAGCAGCTTAGAATGGAATAGCTCTGGAAACACCATATATTTT
NA	TRBJ2-5	NA	TRBV5-1	CASSLETTQYF	TGCGCCAGCAGCTTGGAAACGACTCAGTACTTC
NA	TRBJ2-1	TRBD1	TRBV5-1	CASSGGQGYVNEQFF	TGCGCCAGCAGTGGAGGACAGGGGTACGTCAATGAGCAGTTCTTC
NA	TRBJ2-6	TRBD1	TRBV29-1	CSVEDLERGPGANVLTF	TGCAGCGTTGAAGATCTTGAGAGGGGGCCGGGGGCCAACGTCCTGACTTTC
once	TRBJ2-1	TRBD2	TRBV11-1	CASSVGNGLAGDNEQFF	TGTGCCAGCAGCGTAGGTAATGGACTAGCGGGGGACAATGAGCAGTTCTTC
NA	TRBJ1-2	TRBD1	TRBV29-1	CSEGQDYGYTF	TGCAGCGAGGGACAGGACTATGGCTACACCTTC
NA	TRBJ2-7	TRBD1	TRBV6-1	CASSARSGTGASEQYF	TGTGCCAGCAGTGCCCGCTCCGGGACAGGGGCTTCCGAGCAGTACTTC
NA	TRBJ2-6	NA	TRBV29-1	CSVEARDSGANVLTF	TGCAGCGTTGAAGCCCGGGACTCTGGGGCCAACGTCCTGACTTTC
NA	TRBJ2-5	NA	TRBV11-2	CASSLDRFLETQYF	TGTGCCAGCAGCTTAGATAGGTTTTTAGAGACCCAGTACTTC
NA	TRBJ2-5	NA	TRBV11-1	CASSMPGLWGTQYF	TGTGCCAGCAGCATGCCGGGACTTTGGGGGACCCAGTACTTC
NA	TRBJ2-7	NA	TRBV20-1	CSATPPVEQYF	TGCAGTGCTACCCCCCCGGTCGAGCAGTACTTC
NA	TRBJ2-7	NA	TRBV11-1	CASSLQQGITYEQYF	TGTGCCAGCAGCTTGCAACAGGGAATTACCTACGAGCAGTACTTC
NA	TRBJ2-2	NA	TRBV19	CASTFWDLTGMLFF	TGTGCCAGTACCTTCTGGGATCTCACCGGGATGCTGTTTTTT
once	TRBJ2-7	TRBD1	TRBV7-3	CASSLRQGAGVEQYF	TGTGCCAGCAGCTTAAGACAGGGGGCAGGGGTCGAGCAGTACTTC
NA	TRBJ1-1	NA	TRBV18	CASSRAGTEAFF	TGTGCCAGCTCCCGGGCCGGGACTGAAGCTTTCTTT
NA	TRBJ2-7	NA	TRBV6-5	CASSYEAGGEQYF	TGTGCCAGCAGTTACGAGGCGGGCGGCGAGCAGTACTTC
once	TRBJ1-6	TRBD1	TRBV29-1	CSVTDRSGSPLHF	TGCAGCGTGACGGACAGGAGCGGATCACCCCTCCACTTT
NA	TRBJ2-7	TRBD2	TRBV23-1	CASTLTRGGEQYF	TGCGCCAGCACCTTAACCCGGGGAGGGGAGCAGTACTTC
NA	TRBJ2-7	TRBD1	TRBV29-1	CSVEDSGTGYEQYF	TGCAGCGTTGAAGACTCCGGGACAGGCTACGAGCAGTACTTC
NA	TRBJ2-1	TRBD2	TRBV6-1	CASSMSSGEYNEQFF	TGTGCCAGCAGCATGTCCAGCGGGGAGTACAATGAGCAGTTCTTC
NA	TRBJ2-7	TRBD2	TRBV10-3	CAISESGVLGRYEQYF	TGTGCCATCAGTGAGTCGGGGGTTCTCGGGAGGTACGAGCAGTACTTC
few	TRBJ2-7	NA	TRBV6-8	CASSYSAFGGRFYEQYF	TGTGCCAGCAGTTACTCCGCCTTTGGGGGGCGCTTTTACGAGCAGTACTTC
few	TRBJ2-2	TRBD1	TRBV11-3	CASTDRVNTGELFF	TGTGCCAGCACCGACAGGGTTAACACCGGGGAGCTGTTTTTT
once	TRBJ2-7	NA	TRBV29-1	CSVLLAAEQYF	TGCAGCGTTCTCCTAGCAGCCGAGCAGTACTTC
NA	TRBJ2-5	NA	TRBV5-6	CASSTLLHLQETQYF	TGTGCCAGCAGCACACTTCTACACCTCCAAGAGACCCAGTACTTC
NA	TRBJ2-7	NA	TRBV7-7	CASSLGTNYEQYF	TGTGCTAGCAGCTTAGGGACAAACTACGAGCAGTACTTC
NA	TRBJ2-6	NA	TRBV28	CASSLGAHSGANVLTF	TGTGCCAGCAGTTTAGGGGCTCACTCTGGGGCCAACGTCCTGACTTTC
once	TRBJ2-5	NA	TRBV6-1	CASTSPQETQYF	TGTGCCAGCACCTCCCCCCAAGAGACCCAGTACTTC
NA	TRBJ2-4	NA	TRBV11-2	CASSFRDHQYF	TGTGCCAGCAGCTTCCGGGATCATCAGTACTTC
NA	TRBJ1-6	NA	TRBV6-1	CASSNSGLRGYNSPLHF	TGTGCCAGCAGTAATTCAGGGCTTAGGGGTTATAATTCACCCCTCCACTTT
once	TRBJ2-1	NA	TRBV2	CASRVGYEQFF	TGTGCCAGCAGGGTCGGGTATGAGCAGTTCTTC
once	TRBJ1-2	NA	TRBV12-3/TRBV12-4	CASSLSVYGYTF	TGTGCCAGCAGTTTATCAGTTTATGGCTACACCTTC
NA	TRBJ2-5	TRBD2	TRBV11-1	CASSLPGTKETQYF	TGTGCCAGCAGCTTACCTGGGACTAAAGAGACCCAGTACTTC
NA	TRBJ2-1	NA	TRBV5-6	CASSLGPAAEQFF	TGTGCCAGCAGCTTGGGACCGGCGGCTGAGCAGTTCTTC
NA	TRBJ2-5	TRBD1	TRBV20-1	CSARDGQGRETQYF	TGCAGTGCTAGAGACGGACAGGGAAGAGAGACCCAGTACTTC
NA	TRBJ2-1	NA	TRBV28	CASSTTGFSYNEQFF	TGTGCCAGCAGCACAACAGGGTTCTCCTACAATGAGCAGTTCTTC
NA	TRBJ2-1	NA	TRBV11-2	CASSLVGTQTSHEQFF	TGTGCCAGCAGCTTAGTAGGAACCCAGACCTCCCATGAGCAGTTCTTC
NA	TRBJ2-7	TRBD2	TRBV7-2	CASSLASSGLYEQYF	TGTGCCAGCAGCTTAGCCTCTAGCGGGCTCTACGAGCAGTACTTC
NA	TRBJ1-6	TRBD1	TRBV6-1	CASSTELGQINSPLHF	TGTGCCAGCAGTACAGAACTGGGACAGATCAATTCACCCCTCCACTTT
NA	TRBJ2-1	NA	TRBV19	CASNHGISDEQFF	TGTGCCAGTAATCACGGGATTTCCGATGAGCAGTTCTTC
NA	TRBJ2-1	TRBD1	TRBV7-1	CASSSTGFESYEQFF	TGTGCCAGCAGCTCGACAGGGTTCGAATCGTATGAGCAGTTCTTC
NA	TRBJ1-5	NA	TRBV4-2	CASSQGSGQPQHF	TGTGCCAGCAGCCAAGGGTCCGGTCAGCCCCAGCATTTT
once	TRBJ2-7	NA	TRBV5-5	CASSLEVRAYEQYF	TGTGCCAGCAGCTTGGAAGTTAGGGCCTACGAGCAGTACTTC
NA	TRBJ2-1	NA	TRBV29-1	CSVVAPTQPNEQFF	TGCAGCGTTGTAGCACCAACACAACCCAATGAGCAGTTCTTC
NA	TRBJ2-7	TRBD1	TRBV11-2	CASSYDRGSEQYF	TGTGCCAGCAGCTACGACAGGGGTAGCGAGCAGTACTTC
NA	TRBJ2-7	NA	TRBV29-1	CSVESVGHGGEQYF	TGCAGCGTTGAATCTGTGGGACATGGAGGCGAGCAGTACTTC
NA	TRBJ2-7	NA	TRBV10-3	CATRTEAYEQYF	TGTGCCACCAGGACGGAAGCCTACGAGCAGTACTTC
NA	TRBJ2-2	TRBD2	TRBV7-7	CASSLVAGGVSGELFF	TGTGCTAGCAGCTTAGTCGCGGGAGGGGTCTCCGGGGAGCTGTTTTTT
NA	TRBJ2-7	TRBD2	TRBV12-3/TRBV12-4	CASSLVAGGSIDEQYF	TGTGCCAGCAGTTTGGTAGCGGGAGGTTCTATAGACGAGCAGTACTTC
once	TRBJ2-7	NA	TRBV12-3/TRBV12-4	CASSLAGGTGEQYF	TGTGCCAGCAGTTTAGCGGGAGGGACAGGCGAGCAGTACTTC
NA	TRBJ2-7	NA	TRBV20-1	CSARAYEQYF	TGCAGTGCCAGGGCCTACGAGCAGTACTTC
NA	TRBJ1-3	NA	TRBV3-1	CASSQDMGGNTIYF	TGTGCCAGCAGCCAAGATATGGGTGGAAACACCATATATTTT